Many counts were recorded for the clone carrying this T cell receptor (beta chain). The cDNA came from 5'RACE with 10-nucleotide random UMIs. Using its own MiXCR run on the 5' RACE reads, TCRdb lists one record per CDR3 protein. The table shows some 60,000 distinct CDR3 sequences, with approximately 11% occurring only once. This sample stems from a study of neurological immune-mediated disorders. CDR1 and CDR2 (germline): SGHDN, FVKESK. The V and J ends lost 3 bases and 2 bases, in that order; junction bases with no gene match: 5. The CDR3 covers 16 residues. Time point here: longitudinal time-point 1 (baseline). PBMCs numbering 2 million and stored at -80 C yielded the unsorted libraries.

The chain has TRBV14 and TRBJ2-3, with 10 nucleotides matching TRBD2. The specimen was PBMCs. The clonotype comes from a male donor with HTLV-1-associated myelopathy (HAM/TSP). The DNA of the CDR3 is TGTGCCAGCAGCCACCTAGCGGGGGACCTCACAGATACGCAGTATTTT. Amino acids: CASSHLAGDLTDTQYF.